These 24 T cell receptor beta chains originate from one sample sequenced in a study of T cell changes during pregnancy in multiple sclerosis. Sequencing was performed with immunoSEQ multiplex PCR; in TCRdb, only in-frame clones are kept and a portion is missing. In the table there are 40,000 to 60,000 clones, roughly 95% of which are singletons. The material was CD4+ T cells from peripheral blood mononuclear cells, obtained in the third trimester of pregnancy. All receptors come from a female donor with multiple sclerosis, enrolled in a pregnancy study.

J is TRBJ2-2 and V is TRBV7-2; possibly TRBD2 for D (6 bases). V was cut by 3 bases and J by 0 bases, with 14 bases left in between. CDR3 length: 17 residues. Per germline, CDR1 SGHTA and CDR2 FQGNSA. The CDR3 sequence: CASSLGAWTTNTGELFF. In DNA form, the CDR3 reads TGTGCCAGCAGCTTGGGTGCTTGGACTACGAACACCGGGGAGCTGTTTTTT.

CDR3 DNA: TGTGCCAGCAACCGACAGGGACGTCTCTACGAGCAGTACTTC. This codes for CASNRQGRLYEQYF. The chain couples TRBV25-1 to TRBJ2-7; TRBD1 matches 7 bases. CDR1 is MGHDK and CDR2 is SYGVNS in the germline V gene. V trimming: 7 bases; J trimming: 3 bases; junction bases outside the gene matches: 9. The CDR3 spans 14 residues.

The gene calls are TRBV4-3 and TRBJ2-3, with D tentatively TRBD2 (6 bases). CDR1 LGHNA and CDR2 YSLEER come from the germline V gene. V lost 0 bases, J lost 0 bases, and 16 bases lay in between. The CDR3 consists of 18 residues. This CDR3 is CASSQELVAGISTDTQYF. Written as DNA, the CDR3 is TGCGCCAGCAGCCAAGAGTTAGTGGCGGGAATCAGCACAGATACGCAGTATTTT.

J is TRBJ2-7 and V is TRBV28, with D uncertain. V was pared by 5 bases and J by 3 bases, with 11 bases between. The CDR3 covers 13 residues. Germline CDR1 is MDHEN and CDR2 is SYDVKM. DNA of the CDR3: TGTGCCAGCAGTCCGCCATTACTCTACGAGCAGTACTTC. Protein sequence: CASSPPLLYEQYF. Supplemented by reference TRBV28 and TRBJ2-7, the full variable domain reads DVKVTQSSRYLVKRTGEKVFLECVQDMDHENMFWYRQDPGLGLRLIYFSYDVKMKEKGDIPEGYSVSREKKERFSLILESASTNQTSMYLCASSPPLLYEQYFGPGTRLTVT.

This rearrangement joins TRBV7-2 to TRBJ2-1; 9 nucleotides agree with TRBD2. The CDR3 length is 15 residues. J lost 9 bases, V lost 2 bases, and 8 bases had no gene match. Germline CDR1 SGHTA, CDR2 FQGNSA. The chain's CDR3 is CASSLLLAGTGEQFF. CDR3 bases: TGTGCCAGCAGCTTACTTCTAGCGGGAACGGGTGAGCAGTTCTTC.

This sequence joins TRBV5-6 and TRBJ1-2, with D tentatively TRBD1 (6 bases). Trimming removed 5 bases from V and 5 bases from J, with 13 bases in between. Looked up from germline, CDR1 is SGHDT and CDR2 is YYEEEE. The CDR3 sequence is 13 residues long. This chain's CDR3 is CASSRDRSYGYTF. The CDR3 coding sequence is TGTGCCAGCAGTCGCGACAGGTCTTATGGCTACACCTTC. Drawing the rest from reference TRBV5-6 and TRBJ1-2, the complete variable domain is DAGVTQSPTHLIKTRGQQVTLRCSPKSGHDTVSWYQQALGQGPQFIFQYYEEEERQRGNFPDRFSGHQFPNYSSELNVNALLLGDSALYLCASSRDRSYGYTFGSGTRLTVV.

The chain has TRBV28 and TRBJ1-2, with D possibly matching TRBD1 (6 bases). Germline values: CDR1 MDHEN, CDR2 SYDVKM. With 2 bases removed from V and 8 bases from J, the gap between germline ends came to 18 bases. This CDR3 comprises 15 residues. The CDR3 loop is CASSLTTGPRSGYTF. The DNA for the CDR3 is TGTGCCAGCAGTTTAACGACAGGACCTAGGAGCGGCTACACCTTC.

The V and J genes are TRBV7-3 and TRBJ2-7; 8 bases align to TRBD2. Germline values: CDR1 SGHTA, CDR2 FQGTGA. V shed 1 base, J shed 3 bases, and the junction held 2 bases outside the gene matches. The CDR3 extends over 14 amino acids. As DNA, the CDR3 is TGTGCCAGCAGCTTAAGTGCGGGGGGCTACGAGCAGTACTTC. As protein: CASSLSAGGYEQYF.

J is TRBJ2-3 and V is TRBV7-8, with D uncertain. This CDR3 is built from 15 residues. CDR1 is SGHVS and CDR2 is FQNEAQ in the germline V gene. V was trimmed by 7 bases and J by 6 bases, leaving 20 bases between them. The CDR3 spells CASTQLPSWADTQYF. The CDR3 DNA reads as TGTGCCAGCACCCAGCTCCCGAGTTGGGCGGATACGCAGTATTTT.

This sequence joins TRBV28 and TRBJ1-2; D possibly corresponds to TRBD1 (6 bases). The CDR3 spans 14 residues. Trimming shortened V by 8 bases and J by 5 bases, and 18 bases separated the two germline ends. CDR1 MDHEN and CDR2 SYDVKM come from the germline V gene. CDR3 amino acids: CASGTGGVRYGYTF. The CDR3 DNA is TGTGCCAGCGGTACGGGGGGCGTTCGGTATGGCTACACCTTC.

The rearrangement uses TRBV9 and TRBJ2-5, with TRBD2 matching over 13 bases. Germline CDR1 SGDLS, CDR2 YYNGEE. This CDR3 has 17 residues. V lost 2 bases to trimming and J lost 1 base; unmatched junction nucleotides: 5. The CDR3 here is CASSVWGTSGAQETQYF. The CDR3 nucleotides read TGTGCCAGCAGCGTTTGGGGGACTAGCGGGGCCCAAGAGACCCAGTACTTC.

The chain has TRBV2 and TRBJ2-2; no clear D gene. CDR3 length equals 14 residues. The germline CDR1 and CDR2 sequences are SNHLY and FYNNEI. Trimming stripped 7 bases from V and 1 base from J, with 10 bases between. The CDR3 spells CASTTNRNTGELFF. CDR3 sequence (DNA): TGTGCCAGCACTACGAACAGGAACACCGGGGAGCTGTTTTTT.

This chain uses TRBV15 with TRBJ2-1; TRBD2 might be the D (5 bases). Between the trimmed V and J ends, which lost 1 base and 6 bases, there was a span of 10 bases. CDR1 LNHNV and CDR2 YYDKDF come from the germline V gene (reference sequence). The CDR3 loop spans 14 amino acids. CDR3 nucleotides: TGTGCCACCAGCAGAGGGGGAGCGAGCAATGAGCAGTTCTTC. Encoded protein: CATSRGGASNEQFF.

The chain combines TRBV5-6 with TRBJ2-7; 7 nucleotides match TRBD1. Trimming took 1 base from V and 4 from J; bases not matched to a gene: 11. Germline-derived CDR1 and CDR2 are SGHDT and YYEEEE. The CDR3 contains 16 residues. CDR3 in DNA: TGTGCCAGCAGCTTGATTCGTAGGGGGCGCGTTTACGAGCAGTACTTC. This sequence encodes CASSLIRRGRVYEQYF. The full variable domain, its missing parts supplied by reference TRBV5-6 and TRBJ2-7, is DAGVTQSPTHLIKTRGQQVTLRCSPKSGHDTVSWYQQALGQGPQFIFQYYEEEERQRGNFPDRFSGHQFPNYSSELNVNALLLGDSALYLCASSLIRRGRVYEQYFGPGTRLTVT.

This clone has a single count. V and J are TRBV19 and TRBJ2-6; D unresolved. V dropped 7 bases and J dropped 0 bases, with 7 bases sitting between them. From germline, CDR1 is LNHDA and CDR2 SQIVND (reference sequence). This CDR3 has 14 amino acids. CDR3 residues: CASTVNSGANVLTF. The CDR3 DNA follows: TGTGCCAGTACCGTAAACTCTGGGGCCAACGTCCTGACTTTC.

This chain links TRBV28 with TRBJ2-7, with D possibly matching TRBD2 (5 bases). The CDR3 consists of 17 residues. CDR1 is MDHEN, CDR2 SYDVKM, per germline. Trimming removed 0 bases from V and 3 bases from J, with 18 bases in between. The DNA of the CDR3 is TGTGCCAGCAGTTTATGGGGCAAGGAGGCCATAGACTACGAGCAGTACTTC. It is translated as CASSLWGKEAIDYEQYF.

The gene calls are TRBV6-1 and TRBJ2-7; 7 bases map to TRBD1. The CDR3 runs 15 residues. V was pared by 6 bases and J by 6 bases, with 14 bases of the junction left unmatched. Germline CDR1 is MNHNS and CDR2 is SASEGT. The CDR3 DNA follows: TGTGCCAGCAGACTGGGACAGCTAACACCGGCCGAGCAGTACTTC. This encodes CASRLGQLTPAEQYF.

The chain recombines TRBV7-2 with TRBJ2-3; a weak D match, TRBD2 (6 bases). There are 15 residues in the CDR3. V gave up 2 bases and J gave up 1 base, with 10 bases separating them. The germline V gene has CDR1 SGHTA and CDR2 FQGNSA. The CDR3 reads CASSLLPSGTDTQYF. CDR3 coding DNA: TGTGCCAGCAGCTTATTACCTAGCGGCACAGATACGCAGTATTTT.

The CDR3 reads CAISERDRGTGELFF. The CDR3 DNA sequence: TGTGCCATCAGTGAAAGGGACAGGGGGACCGGGGAGCTGTTTTTT. The chain links TRBV10-3 to TRBJ2-2; 11 nucleotides match TRBD1. V lost 3 bases to trimming and J lost 5 bases; unmatched junction nucleotides: 2. Germline V gene data show CDR1 as ENHRY and CDR2 as SYGVKD. CDR3 length: 15 amino acids.

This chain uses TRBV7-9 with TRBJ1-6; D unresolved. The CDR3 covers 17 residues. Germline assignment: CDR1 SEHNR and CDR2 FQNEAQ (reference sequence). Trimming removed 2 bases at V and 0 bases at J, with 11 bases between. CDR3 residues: CASSLTLASSYNSPLHF. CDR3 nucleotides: TGTGCCAGCAGCTTAACGCTAGCCAGCTCCTATAATTCACCCCTCCACTTT.

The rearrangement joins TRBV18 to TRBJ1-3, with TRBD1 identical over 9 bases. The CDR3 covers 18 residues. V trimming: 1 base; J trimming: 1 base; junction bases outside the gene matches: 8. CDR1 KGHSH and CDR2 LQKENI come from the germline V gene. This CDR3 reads CASSPRAGTGMSGNTIYF. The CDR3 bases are TGTGCCAGCTCACCACGGGCCGGGACAGGGATGTCTGGAAACACCATATATTTT.

In DNA form, the CDR3 reads TGTGCCAGCAGCTCCTCAAGGACGGGGAACTATGGCTACACCTTC. This translates into CASSSSRTGNYGYTF. V and J are TRBV7-9 and TRBJ1-2; D gene ambiguous. The CDR3 spans 15 residues. Germline V CDR1 and CDR2: SEHNR, FQNEAQ (reference sequence). Trimming left V 4 bases short and J 2 bases short, with 14 bases between.

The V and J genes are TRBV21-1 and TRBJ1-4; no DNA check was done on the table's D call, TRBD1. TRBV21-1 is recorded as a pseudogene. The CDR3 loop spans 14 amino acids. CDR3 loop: CASSLDRGREKLFF. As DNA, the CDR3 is TGTGCCAGCAGCCTGGACAGGGGCCGCGAAAAACTGTTTTTT.

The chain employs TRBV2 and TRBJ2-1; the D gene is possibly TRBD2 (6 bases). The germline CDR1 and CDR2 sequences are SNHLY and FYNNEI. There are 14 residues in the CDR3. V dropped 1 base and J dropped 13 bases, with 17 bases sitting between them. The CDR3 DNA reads TGTGCCAGCAGTGAAGTGATAGCGGATGGGGCTCAGTTCTTC. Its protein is CASSEVIADGAQFF.